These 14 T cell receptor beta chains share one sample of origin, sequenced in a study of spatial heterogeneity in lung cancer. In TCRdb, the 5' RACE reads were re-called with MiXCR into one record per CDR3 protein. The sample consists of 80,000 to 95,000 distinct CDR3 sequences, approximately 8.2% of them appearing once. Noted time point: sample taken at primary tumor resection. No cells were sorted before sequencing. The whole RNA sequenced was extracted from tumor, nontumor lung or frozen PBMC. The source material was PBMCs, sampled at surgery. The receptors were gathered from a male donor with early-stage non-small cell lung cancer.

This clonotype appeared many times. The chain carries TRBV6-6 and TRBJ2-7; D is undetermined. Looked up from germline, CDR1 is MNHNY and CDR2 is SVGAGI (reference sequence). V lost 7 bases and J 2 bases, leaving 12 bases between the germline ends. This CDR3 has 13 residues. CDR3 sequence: CASTEDGAYEQYF. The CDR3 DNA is TGTGCCAGCACCGAGGACGGAGCCTACGAGCAGTACTTC.

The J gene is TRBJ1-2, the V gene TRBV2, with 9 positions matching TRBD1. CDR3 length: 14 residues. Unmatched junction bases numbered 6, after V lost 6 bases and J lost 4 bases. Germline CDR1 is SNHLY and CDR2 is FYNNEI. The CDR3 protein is CASRGTGSVYGYTF. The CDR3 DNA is TGTGCCAGCAGAGGGACAGGGAGTGTCTATGGCTACACCTTC.

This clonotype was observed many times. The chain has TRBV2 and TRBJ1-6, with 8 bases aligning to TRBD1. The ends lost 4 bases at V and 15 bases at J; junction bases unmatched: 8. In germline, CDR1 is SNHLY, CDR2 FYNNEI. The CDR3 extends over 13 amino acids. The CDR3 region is CASSAGQGLLLHF. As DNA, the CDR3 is TGTGCCAGCAGTGCTGGACAGGGACTTCTCCTCCACTTT.

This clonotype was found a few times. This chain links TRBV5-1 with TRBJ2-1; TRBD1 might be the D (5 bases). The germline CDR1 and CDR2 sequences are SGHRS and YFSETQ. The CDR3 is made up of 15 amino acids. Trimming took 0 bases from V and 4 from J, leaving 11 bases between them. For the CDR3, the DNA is TGCGCCAGCAGCTTGGTGGGGCCTTCATACAATGAGCAGTTCTTC. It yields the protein CASSLVGPSYNEQFF.

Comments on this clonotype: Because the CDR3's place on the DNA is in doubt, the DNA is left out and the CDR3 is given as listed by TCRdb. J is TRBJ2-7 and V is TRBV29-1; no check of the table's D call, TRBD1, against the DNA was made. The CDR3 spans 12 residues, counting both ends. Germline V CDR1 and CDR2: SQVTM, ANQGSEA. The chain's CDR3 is CSFSLDRYEQYF.

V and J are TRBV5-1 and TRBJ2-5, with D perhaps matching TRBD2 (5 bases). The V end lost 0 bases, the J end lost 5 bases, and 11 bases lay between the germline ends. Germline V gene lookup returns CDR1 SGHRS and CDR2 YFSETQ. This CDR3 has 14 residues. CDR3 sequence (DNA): TGCGCCAGCAGCTTGGCCGGGAACCCTGAGACCCAGTACTTC. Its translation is CASSLAGNPETQYF.

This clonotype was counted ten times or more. The CDR3 reads CASTLEGPQETQYF. CDR3 sequence (DNA): TGCGCCAGCACCCTCGAGGGGCCCCAAGAGACCCAGTACTTC. This rearrangement joins TRBV5-1 to TRBJ2-5, with D possibly called TRBD1 or TRBD2 (5 bases each). V dropped 6 bases and J dropped 1 base, with 13 bases sitting between them. The CDR3 is 14 residues long. Germline V gives CDR1 SGHRS, CDR2 YFSETQ.

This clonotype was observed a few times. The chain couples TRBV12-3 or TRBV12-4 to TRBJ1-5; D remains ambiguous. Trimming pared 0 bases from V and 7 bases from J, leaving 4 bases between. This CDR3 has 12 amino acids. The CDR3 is CASSLAGQPQHF. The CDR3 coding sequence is TGTGCCAGCAGTTTAGCGGGCCAGCCCCAGCATTTT.

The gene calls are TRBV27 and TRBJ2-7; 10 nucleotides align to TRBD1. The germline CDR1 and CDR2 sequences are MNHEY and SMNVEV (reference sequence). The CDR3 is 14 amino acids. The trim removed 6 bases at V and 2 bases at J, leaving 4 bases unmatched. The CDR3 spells CASSRDRGPYEQYF. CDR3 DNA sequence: TGTGCCAGCAGCCGGGACAGGGGTCCCTACGAGCAGTACTTC.

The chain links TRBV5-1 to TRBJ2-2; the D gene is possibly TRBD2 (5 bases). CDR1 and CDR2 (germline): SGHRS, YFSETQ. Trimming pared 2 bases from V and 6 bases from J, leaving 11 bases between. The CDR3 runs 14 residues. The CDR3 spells CASSLTLASGELFF. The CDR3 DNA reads TGCGCCAGCAGCTTAACGTTAGCGTCCGGGGAGCTGTTTTTT.

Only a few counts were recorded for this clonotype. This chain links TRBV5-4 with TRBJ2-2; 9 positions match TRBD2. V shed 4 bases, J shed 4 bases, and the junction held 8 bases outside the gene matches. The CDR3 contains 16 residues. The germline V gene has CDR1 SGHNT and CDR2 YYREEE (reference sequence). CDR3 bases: TGTGCCAGCAGCCCGTTAGCGGGAGCGTTCACCGGGGAGCTGTTTTTT. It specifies CASSPLAGAFTGELFF. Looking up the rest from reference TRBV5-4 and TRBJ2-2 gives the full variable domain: ETGVTQSPTHLIKTRGQQVTLRCSSQSGHNTVSWYQQALGQGPQFIFQYYREEENGRGNFPPRFSGLQFPNYSSELNVNALELDDSALYLCASSPLAGAFTGELFFGEGSRLTVL.

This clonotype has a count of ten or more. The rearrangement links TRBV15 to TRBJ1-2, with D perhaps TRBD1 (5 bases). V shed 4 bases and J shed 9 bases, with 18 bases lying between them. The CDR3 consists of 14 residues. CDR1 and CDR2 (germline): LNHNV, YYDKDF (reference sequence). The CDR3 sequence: CATSTGVGLVRYTF. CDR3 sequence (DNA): TGTGCCACCAGCACGGGGGTAGGGTTGGTACGCTACACCTTC.

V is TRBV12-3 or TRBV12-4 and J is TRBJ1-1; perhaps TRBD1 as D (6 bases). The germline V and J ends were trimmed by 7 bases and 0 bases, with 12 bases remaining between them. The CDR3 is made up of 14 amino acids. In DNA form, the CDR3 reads TGTGCCAGCACCCTACAGGGATTGAACACTGAAGCTTTCTTT. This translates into CASTLQGLNTEAFF.

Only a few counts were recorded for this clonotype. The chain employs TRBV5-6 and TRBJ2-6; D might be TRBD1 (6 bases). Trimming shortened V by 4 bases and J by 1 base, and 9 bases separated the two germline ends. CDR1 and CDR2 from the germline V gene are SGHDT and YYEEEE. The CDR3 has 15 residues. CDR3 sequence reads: CASSLDRSGANVLTF. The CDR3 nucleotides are TGTGCCAGCAGCCTCGACAGGTCTGGGGCCAACGTCCTGACTTTC.